Presented here are 6 T cell receptor beta chains from one specimen sequenced in a study of blood T cells in healthy people across ages. Alongside a J-beta primer mix, a sample-barcoded 5' primer served in a second PCR lasting roughly 7 to 11 cycles. TCRdb used MiXCR to reprocess the 5' RACE reads, holding one entry per CDR3 protein. The table includes hundreds of thousands of distinct CDR3 sequences, roughly 20% detected once. The sequenced sample consisted of blood. These receptors all stem from a man between 65 and 79 years old in good health.

Many counts were recorded for this clonotype. The V call is TRBV6-5, the J call TRBJ1-6; D ambiguous. Trimming pared 1 base from V and 5 bases from J, leaving 3 bases between. The germline V gene has CDR1 MNHEY and CDR2 SVGAGI. The CDR3 extends over 13 amino acids. This chain's CDR3 is CASSYYDNSPLHF. CDR3 in DNA: TGTGCCAGCAGTTACTACGATAATTCACCCCTCCACTTT.

This clonotype was seen a few times. V and J are TRBV29-1 and TRBJ1-1, with TRBD1 as a possible D gene (5 bases). Trimming left V 6 bases short and J 1 base short, with 12 bases between. Looked up from germline, CDR1 is SQVTM and CDR2 is ANQGSEA. The CDR3 sequence is 13 residues long. The CDR3 protein is CSVKQDRNTEAFF. The CDR3, as DNA: TGCAGCGTCAAACAGGACCGGAACACTGAAGCTTTCTTT.

The chain employs TRBV5-1 and TRBJ2-7, with TRBD1 matching over 7 bases. Losses at the gene ends were 4 bases for V and 4 bases for J; bases not matched to a gene: 8. Germline CDR1 and CDR2: SGHRS and YFSETQ. The CDR3 is made up of 14 amino acids. CDR3 protein: CASSPGQEQYEQYF. The CDR3 coding sequence is TGCGCCAGCAGCCCTGGACAGGAGCAGTACGAGCAGTACTTC.

This clonotype was recorded a few times. The chain couples TRBV28 to TRBJ1-2; D is possibly TRBD1 (6 bases). Between the trimmed V and J ends, which lost 3 bases and 12 bases, there was a span of 23 bases. Germline V gene sequence: CDR1 MDHEN, CDR2 SYDVKM. This CDR3 is built from 15 residues. This CDR3 reads CASSFRFRQAYDHTF. The CDR3 coding sequence is TGTGCCAGCAGTTTCCGCTTTCGACAGGCCTATGACCACACCTTC.

This clonotype was seen a handful of times. The chain recombines TRBV10-1 with TRBJ2-1; 10 bases match TRBD2. The CDR3 totals 13 residues. The V gene end was trimmed by 8 bases and the J gene end by 7 bases; junction bases not matched to a gene: 5. Per germline, CDR1 WNHNN and CDR2 SYGVQD (reference sequence). The CDR3 region is CASGIAGGNEQFF. The CDR3 DNA is TGCGCCAGCGGAATAGCGGGAGGTAATGAGCAGTTCTTC.

The rearrangement joins TRBV29-1 to TRBJ1-2; possible D gene TRBD1, 6 bases. CDR3 length: 13 amino acids. Germline-derived CDR1 and CDR2 are SQVTM and ANQGSEA. Trimming took off 6 bases at V and 8 bases at J, with 19 bases between the two ends. The CDR3 loop is CSVPLLRGEGYTF. Written as DNA, the CDR3 is TGCAGCGTCCCCCTCCTGAGGGGGGAAGGCTACACCTTC. Based on the CDR3 plus reference TRBV29-1 and TRBJ1-2, the full variable domain is SAVISQKPSRDICQRGTSLTIQCQVDSQVTMMFWYRQQPGQSLTLIATANQGSEATYESGFVIDKFPISRPNLTFSTLTVSNMSPEDSSIYLCSVPLLRGEGYTFGSGTRLTVV.